These T cell receptor beta chains were read from a single sample in a study of technical replicates of blood from a few donors. Produced via immunoSEQ multiplex PCR; TCRdb's table is partial and in-frame only. The sample contains 60,000 to 70,000 clones, roughly 98% of which appear only once. Material: T cells isolated from PBMCs. The receptors stem from a human donor in good health. The CDR3 runs from the conserved cysteine through the conserved F or W. The order of the fields is J gene, V gene, CDR3 protein.

j_call: TRBJ2-5
v_call: TRBV5-1
cdr3_aa: CASSAQTGGEETQYF

j_call: TRBJ2-2
v_call: TRBV28
cdr3_aa: CASGTGAIDPILNTGELFF

j_call: TRBJ2-5
v_call: TRBV27
cdr3_aa: CASSIGTLGGETQYF

j_call: TRBJ1-2
v_call: TRBV7-2
cdr3_aa: CASSLVGTGAHYANYGYTF

j_call: TRBJ2-7
v_call: TRBV4-1
cdr3_aa: CASSQPLTGRYEQYF

j_call: TRBJ2-7
v_call: TRBV5-4
cdr3_aa: CASRPRLAGDEQYF

j_call: TRBJ1-6
v_call: TRBV5-1
cdr3_aa: CASSSGQGLSSSPLHF

j_call: TRBJ2-2
v_call: TRBV6-5
cdr3_aa: CASSPAGLGSGELFF

j_call: TRBJ1-4
v_call: TRBV6-1
cdr3_aa: CASSRAEEKLFF

j_call: TRBJ2-1
v_call: TRBV6-5
cdr3_aa: CASSLTSGVHNEQFF

j_call: TRBJ2-1
v_call: TRBV5-5
cdr3_aa: CASSRPGQGFNEQFF

j_call: TRBJ1-1
v_call: TRBV7-9
cdr3_aa: CASSRQLPEAFF

j_call: TRBJ2-7
v_call: TRBV6-5
cdr3_aa: CASSYGTGIYEQYF

j_call: TRBJ1-1
v_call: TRBV6-1
cdr3_aa: CASSLDRWEAFF

j_call: TRBJ2-5
v_call: TRBV28
cdr3_aa: CASSLLGLAGVETQYF

j_call: TRBJ1-5
v_call: TRBV6-1
cdr3_aa: CASSDLPGQGWQPQHF

j_call: TRBJ2-7
v_call: TRBV11-2
cdr3_aa: CASRTRDYHEQYF

j_call: TRBJ1-4
v_call: TRBV27
cdr3_aa: CASSFPGGKLFF

j_call: TRBJ2-7
v_call: TRBV2
cdr3_aa: CASTPGLATHEQYF

j_call: TRBJ2-7
v_call: TRBV5-6
cdr3_aa: CASHAGGEQYF

j_call: TRBJ1-6
v_call: TRBV2
cdr3_aa: CASSDGSQISPLHF

j_call: TRBJ1-5
v_call: TRBV30
cdr3_aa: CAWSGYGASSNQPQHF

j_call: TRBJ1-5
v_call: TRBV7-9
cdr3_aa: CASSFGGGSGPQHF

j_call: TRBJ2-3
v_call: TRBV10-2
cdr3_aa: CASRLAGDTDTQYF

j_call: TRBJ1-2
v_call: TRBV11-2
cdr3_aa: CASSPGQDPDYGYTF

j_call: TRBJ2-7
v_call: TRBV2
cdr3_aa: CASRPLQGVYEQYF

j_call: TRBJ2-7
v_call: TRBV28
cdr3_aa: CASGPGGSTYEQYF

j_call: TRBJ1-2
v_call: TRBV28
cdr3_aa: CASTRQGYGYTF

j_call: TRBJ2-5
v_call: TRBV15
cdr3_aa: CATSRDAAEETQYF

j_call: TRBJ2-4
v_call: TRBV6-1
cdr3_aa: CASSEVAGQGGAGNIQYF

j_call: TRBJ1-2
v_call: TRBV6-5
cdr3_aa: CASSYSAPRIGYTF

j_call: TRBJ1-2
v_call: TRBV11-2
cdr3_aa: CASSPDRGDYGYTF

j_call: TRBJ2-5
v_call: TRBV23-1
cdr3_aa: CASSKCSGTGGQETQYF

j_call: TRBJ1-1
v_call: TRBV28
cdr3_aa: CASRRDPNTEAFF

j_call: TRBJ1-2
v_call: TRBV9
cdr3_aa: CASTQGQGNYGYTF

j_call: TRBJ2-2
v_call: TRBV11-1
cdr3_aa: CASSLAMGVRGGTGELFF

j_call: TRBJ2-7
v_call: TRBV5-4
cdr3_aa: CASSLRVTRTVRGLEQYF

j_call: TRBJ1-2
v_call: TRBV6-6
cdr3_aa: CASSPGAEAPYGYTF

j_call: TRBJ2-3
v_call: TRBV5-1
cdr3_aa: CASSGGGQAGTDTQYF

j_call: TRBJ2-5
v_call: TRBV7-9
cdr3_aa: CASTPGYQETQYF

j_call: TRBJ1-1
v_call: TRBV7-2
cdr3_aa: CASSPQPGSSTEAFF

j_call: TRBJ1-5
v_call: TRBV23-1
cdr3_aa: CASSLKPFAGNQPQHF

j_call: TRBJ1-4
v_call: TRBV25-1
cdr3_aa: CASSEPGGLKLFF

j_call: TRBJ1-6
v_call: TRBV11-1
cdr3_aa: CASSPFPRGRSNSPLHF

j_call: TRBJ1-1
v_call: TRBV6-1
cdr3_aa: CASSYTGGNEAFF

j_call: TRBJ2-6
v_call: TRBV5-1
cdr3_aa: CASSPRGLAGASSGANVLTF

j_call: TRBJ2-1
v_call: TRBV6-5
cdr3_aa: CASSTDRAGYNEQFF

j_call: TRBJ2-3
v_call: TRBV7-9
cdr3_aa: CASSLPGPSTDTQYF

j_call: TRBJ1-2
v_call: TRBV7-2
cdr3_aa: CASSLSGTGGIGYTF

j_call: TRBJ2-1
v_call: TRBV4-1
cdr3_aa: CASSSTINEQFF

j_call: TRBJ1-2
v_call: TRBV7-9
cdr3_aa: CASSLRTTYGYTF

j_call: TRBJ1-2
v_call: TRBV7-2
cdr3_aa: CASSGRGGGYTF

j_call: TRBJ1-1
v_call: TRBV5-1
cdr3_aa: CASSLDPGTGNTEAFF

j_call: TRBJ1-6
v_call: TRBV30
cdr3_aa: CAWSPMGLSPLHF

j_call: TRBJ1-2
v_call: TRBV19
cdr3_aa: CASSIDRGANYGYTF

j_call: TRBJ1-2
v_call: TRBV4-2
cdr3_aa: CASSPRTDVYGYTF

j_call: TRBJ2-1
v_call: TRBV9
cdr3_aa: CASSKSGSYNEQFF

j_call: TRBJ2-5
v_call: TRBV5-1
cdr3_aa: CASSSGQGAGETQYF

j_call: TRBJ2-2
v_call: TRBV5-1
cdr3_aa: CASSLGQETGELFF

j_call: TRBJ1-6
v_call: TRBV6-4
cdr3_aa: CASPSRQEMNSPLHF